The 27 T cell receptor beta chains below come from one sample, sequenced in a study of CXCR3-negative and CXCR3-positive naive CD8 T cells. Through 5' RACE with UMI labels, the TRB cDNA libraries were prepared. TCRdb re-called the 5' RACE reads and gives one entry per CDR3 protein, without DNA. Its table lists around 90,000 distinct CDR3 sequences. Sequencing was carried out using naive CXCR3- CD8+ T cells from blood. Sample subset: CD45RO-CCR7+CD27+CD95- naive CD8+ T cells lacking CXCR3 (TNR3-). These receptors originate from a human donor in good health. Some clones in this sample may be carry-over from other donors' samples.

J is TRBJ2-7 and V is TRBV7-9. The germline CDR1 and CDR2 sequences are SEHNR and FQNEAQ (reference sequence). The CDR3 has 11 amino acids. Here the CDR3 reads CASTSLNGQYF.

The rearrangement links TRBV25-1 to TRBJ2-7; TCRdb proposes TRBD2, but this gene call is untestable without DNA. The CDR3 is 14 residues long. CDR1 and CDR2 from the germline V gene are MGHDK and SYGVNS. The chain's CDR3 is CASSDRQGRYEQYF.

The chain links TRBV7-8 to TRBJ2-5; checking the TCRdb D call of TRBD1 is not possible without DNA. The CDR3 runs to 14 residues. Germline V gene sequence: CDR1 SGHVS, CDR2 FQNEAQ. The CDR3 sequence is CASSGEQGVETQYF.

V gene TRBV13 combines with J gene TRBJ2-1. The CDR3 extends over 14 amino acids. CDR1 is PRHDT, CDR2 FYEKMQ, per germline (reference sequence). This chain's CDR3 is CASSQGSSYNEQFF.

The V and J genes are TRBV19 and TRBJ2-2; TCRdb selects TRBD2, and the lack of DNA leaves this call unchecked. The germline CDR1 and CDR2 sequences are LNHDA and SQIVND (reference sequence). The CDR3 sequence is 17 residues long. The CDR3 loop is CASSIEHSGRVNGELFF.

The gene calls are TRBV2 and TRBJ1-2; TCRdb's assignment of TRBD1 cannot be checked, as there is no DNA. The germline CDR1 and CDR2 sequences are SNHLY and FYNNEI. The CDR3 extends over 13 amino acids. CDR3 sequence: CASSDRVGYGYTF.

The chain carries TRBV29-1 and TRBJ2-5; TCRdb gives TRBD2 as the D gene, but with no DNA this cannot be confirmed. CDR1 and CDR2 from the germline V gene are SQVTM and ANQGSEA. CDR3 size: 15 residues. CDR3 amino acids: CSVTSSGGPQETQYF.

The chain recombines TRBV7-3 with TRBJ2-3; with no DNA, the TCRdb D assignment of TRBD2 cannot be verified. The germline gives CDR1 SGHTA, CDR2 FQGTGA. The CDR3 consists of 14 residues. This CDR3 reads CASSPGLAGETQYF.

The CDR3 protein is CASSQGLAGGYNEQFF. The rearrangement joins TRBV4-3 to TRBJ2-1; TCRdb indicates TRBD2, and absent DNA this call remains unverified. CDR3 length: 16 amino acids. Germline values: CDR1 LGHNA, CDR2 YSLEER.

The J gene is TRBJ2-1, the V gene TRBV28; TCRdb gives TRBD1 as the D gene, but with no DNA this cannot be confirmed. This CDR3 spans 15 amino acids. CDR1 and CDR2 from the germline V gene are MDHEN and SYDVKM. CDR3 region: CASSLIPVTYNEQFF.

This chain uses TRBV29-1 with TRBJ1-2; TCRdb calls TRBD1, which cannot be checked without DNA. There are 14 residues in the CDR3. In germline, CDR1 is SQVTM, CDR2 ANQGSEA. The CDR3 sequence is CSVEGAGGHYGYTF. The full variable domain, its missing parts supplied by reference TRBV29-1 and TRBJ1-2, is SAVISQKPSRDICQRGTSLTIQCQVDSQVTMMFWYRQQPGQSLTLIATANQGSEATYESGFVIDKFPISRPNLTFSTLTVSNMSPEDSSIYLCSVEGAGGHYGYTFGSGTRLTVV.

The CDR3 loop reads CSAGHAYNEQFF. The genes are TRBV29-1 and TRBJ2-1; the TCRdb call, TRBD1, lacks DNA for checking. The CDR3 extends over 12 amino acids. Germline CDR1 is SQVTM and CDR2 is ANQGSEA.

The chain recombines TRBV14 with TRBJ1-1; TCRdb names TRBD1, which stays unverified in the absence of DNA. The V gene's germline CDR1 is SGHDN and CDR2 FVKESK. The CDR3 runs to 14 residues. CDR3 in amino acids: CASSPGHGNTEAFF.

This chain's CDR3 is CAISEFVGGELFF. V and J are TRBV10-3 and TRBJ2-2. The length of the CDR3 is 13 residues. The germline V gene has CDR1 ENHRY and CDR2 SYGVKD.

The CDR3 sequence: CATRDGEETQYF. The chain couples TRBV24-1 to TRBJ2-5. The CDR3 length is 12 residues. The germline V gene has CDR1 KGHDR and CDR2 SFDVKD.

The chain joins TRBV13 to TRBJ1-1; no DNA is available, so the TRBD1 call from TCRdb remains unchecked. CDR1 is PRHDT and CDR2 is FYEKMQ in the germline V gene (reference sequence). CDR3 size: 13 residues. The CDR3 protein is CASSLTGGTEAFF.

This chain's CDR3 is CARGGQSYGYTF. The chain employs TRBV23-1 and TRBJ1-2; TCRdb's D call, TRBD1, is unchecked because there is no DNA. TRBV23-1 is noted as an ORF with a role that remains uncertain. There are 12 residues in the CDR3.

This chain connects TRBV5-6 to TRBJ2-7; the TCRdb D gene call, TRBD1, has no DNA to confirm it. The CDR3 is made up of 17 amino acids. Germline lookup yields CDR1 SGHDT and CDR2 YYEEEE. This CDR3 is CASSLFDPKGVFYEQYF.

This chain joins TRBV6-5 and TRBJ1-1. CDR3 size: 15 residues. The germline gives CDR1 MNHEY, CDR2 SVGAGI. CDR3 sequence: CASSYSSGVHSEAFF.

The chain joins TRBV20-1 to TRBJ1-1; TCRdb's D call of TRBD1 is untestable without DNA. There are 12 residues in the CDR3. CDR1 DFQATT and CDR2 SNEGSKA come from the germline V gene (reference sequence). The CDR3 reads CSAVGGPTEAFF.

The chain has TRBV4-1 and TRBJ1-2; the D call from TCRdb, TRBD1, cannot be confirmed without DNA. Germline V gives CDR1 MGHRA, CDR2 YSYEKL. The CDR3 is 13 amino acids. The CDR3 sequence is CASSIQGNYGYTF.

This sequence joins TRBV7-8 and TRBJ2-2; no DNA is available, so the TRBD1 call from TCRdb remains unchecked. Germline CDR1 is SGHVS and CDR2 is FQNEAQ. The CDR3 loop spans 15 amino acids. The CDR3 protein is CASRLVGLNTGELFF.

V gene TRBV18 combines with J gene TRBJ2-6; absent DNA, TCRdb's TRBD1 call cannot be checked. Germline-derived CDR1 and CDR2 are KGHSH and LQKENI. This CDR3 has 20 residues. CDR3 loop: CASSPTGQASHGAGANVLTF.

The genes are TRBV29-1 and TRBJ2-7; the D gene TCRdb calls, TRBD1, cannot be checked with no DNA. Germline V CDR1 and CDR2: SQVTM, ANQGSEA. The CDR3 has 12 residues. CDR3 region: CSVETGSYEQYF.

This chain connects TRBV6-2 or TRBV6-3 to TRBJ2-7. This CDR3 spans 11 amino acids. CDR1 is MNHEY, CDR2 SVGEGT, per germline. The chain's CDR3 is CASSYSGDRNF.

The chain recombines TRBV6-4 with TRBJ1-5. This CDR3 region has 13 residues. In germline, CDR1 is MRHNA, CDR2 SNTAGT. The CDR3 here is CASSSEPHQPQHF.

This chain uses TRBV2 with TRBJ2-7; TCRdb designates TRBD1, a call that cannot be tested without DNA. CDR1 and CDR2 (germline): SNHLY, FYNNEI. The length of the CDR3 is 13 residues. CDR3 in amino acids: CASSEGRGHEQYF.